The 27 T cell receptor beta chains given below trace back to one sample, sequenced in a study of shared clonotypes between healthy human individuals. Produced via immunoSEQ multiplex PCR; TCRdb's table is partial and in-frame only. The table has approximately 1.5 million clones, around 98.5% seen once. Sequences were obtained from naive CD4+ T cells sorted from blood. This sample's subset: CD45RA+ positively selected. Every receptor here comes from a man aged 25-45 years in good health.

The chain combines TRBV2 with TRBJ2-5; no firm D call. Germline V gene data show CDR1 as SNHLY and CDR2 as FYNNEI. V was cut by 7 bases and J by 5 bases, with 5 bases left in between. The CDR3 sequence is 10 residues long. Here the CDR3 reads CASMFETQYF. CDR3 sequence (DNA): TGTGCCAGCATGTTTGAGACCCAGTACTTC. The variable domain in full, completed from reference TRBV2 and TRBJ2-5, reads EPEVTQTPSHQVTQMGQEVILRCVPISNHLYFYWYRQILGQKVEFLVSFYNNEISEKSEIFDDQFSVERPDGSNFTLKIRSTKLEDSAMYFCASMFETQYFGPGTRLLVL.

The chain is built from TRBV7-8 and TRBJ1-1, with 7 bases that match TRBD1. This CDR3 has 14 amino acids. V shed 2 bases, J shed 3 bases, and the junction held 3 bases outside the gene matches. Germline loops: CDR1 SGHVS, CDR2 FQNEAQ. This CDR3 is CASSLPGTDTEAFF. The DNA of the CDR3 is TGTGCCAGCAGCTTACCCGGGACAGACACTGAAGCTTTCTTT.

The chain is built from TRBV7-8 and TRBJ1-1, with TRBD1 as a possible D gene (6 bases). The CDR3 is made up of 17 amino acids. V lost 0 bases and J lost 6, with 20 bases in between. The germline gives CDR1 SGHVS, CDR2 FQNEAQ. This chain's CDR3 is CASSLANRDGSVPEAFF. The CDR3 bases are TGTGCCAGCAGCTTAGCGAACAGGGATGGTAGCGTCCCTGAAGCTTTCTTT.

V and J are TRBV5-1 and TRBJ2-7; 10 bases are a match to TRBD2. Germline loops: CDR1 SGHRS, CDR2 YFSETQ. This CDR3 has 17 residues. With V trimmed by 3 bases and J by 2 bases, 11 bases remained unmatched. The CDR3 DNA follows: TGCGCCAGCAGCTCTACCCCTATAGCGGGAGGTACCTACGAGCAGTACTTC. It yields the protein CASSSTPIAGGTYEQYF.

This chain connects TRBV28 to TRBJ2-1; possibly TRBD1 or TRBD2 for D (5 bases each). Per the germline V gene, CDR1 is MDHEN and CDR2 is SYDVKM. The CDR3 sequence is 16 residues long. Trimming left V 6 bases short and J 0 bases short, with 15 bases between. The CDR3 is CASSPGPTSSYNEQFF. The CDR3 DNA reads TGTGCCAGCAGCCCGGGACCGACGAGCTCCTACAATGAGCAGTTCTTC.

The chain joins TRBV5-1 to TRBJ2-3, with a possible D match to TRBD1 (6 bases). The CDR3 length is 13 residues. The ends were cut back, 2 bases at V and 5 bases at J, with 9 bases in the middle. Germline V gene sequence: CDR1 SGHRS, CDR2 YFSETQ. CDR3 nucleotides: TGCGCCAGCAGCTTTTTACAGGGAGATACGCAGTATTTT. Amino acids: CASSFLQGDTQYF.

The chain uses TRBV5-5 and TRBJ2-7; 7 positions agree with TRBD2. The CDR3 is made up of 15 amino acids. V was clipped by 0 bases and J by 3 bases; unmatched bases: 6. CDR1 and CDR2 from the germline V gene are SGHKS and YYEKEE (reference sequence). The DNA of the CDR3 is TGTGCCAGCAGCTTGGCGAGCGGGGCGATCTACGAGCAGTACTTC. Its protein is CASSLASGAIYEQYF.

V usage is TRBV7-3 and J usage is TRBJ2-7; D is possibly TRBD1 (7 bases). Germline CDR1 is SGHTA and CDR2 is FQGTGA. Trimming shortened V by 5 bases and J by 8 bases, and 19 bases separated the two germline ends. CDR3 length: 14 residues. CDR3 sequence: CASSPGGPTTKQYF. The DNA for the CDR3 is TGTGCCAGCAGCCCAGGGGGGCCGACTACGAAGCAGTACTTC.

The gene calls are TRBV5-1 and TRBJ2-4; the match to TRBD2 covers 7 bases. Germline-derived CDR1 and CDR2 are SGHRS and YFSETQ. The J segment lost 1 base and the V segment lost 3 bases, leaving 4 bases of the junction unmatched. The CDR3 runs 15 residues. The CDR3 sequence: CASSSTGGAKNIQYF. The CDR3 nucleotides read TGCGCCAGCAGCTCGACCGGGGGGGCCAAAAACATTCAGTACTTC. Supplemented by reference TRBV5-1 and TRBJ2-4, the full variable domain reads KAGVTQTPRYLIKTRGQQVTLSCSPISGHRSVSWYQQTPGQGLQFLFEYFSETQRNKGNFPGRFSGRQFSNSRSEMNVSTLELGDSALYLCASSSTGGAKNIQYFGAGTRLSVL.

The rearrangement uses TRBV16 and TRBJ2-5; tentatively, D is TRBD1 (6 bases). Trimming pared 2 bases from V and 5 bases from J, leaving 15 bases between. The CDR3 runs to 15 residues. Germline V gives CDR1 KGHSY, CDR2 FQNENV. Written as DNA, the CDR3 is TGTGCCAGCAGCCAAAACAGGGATTTCTACGAGACCCAGTACTTC. Protein product: CASSQNRDFYETQYF.

V usage is TRBV6-5 and J usage is TRBJ2-1, with 7 bases that match TRBD2. CDR1 is MNHEY, CDR2 SVGAGI, per germline. The CDR3 sequence is 15 residues long. V gave up 8 bases and J gave up 3 bases; unmatched junction bases: 10. CDR3 nucleotide sequence: TGTGCCAGCGGGGGGGTTCGCAATTACTACAATGAGCAGTTCTTC. It translates to CASGGVRNYYNEQFF.

This chain links TRBV14 with TRBJ1-1; TRBD1 is a possible D gene (6 bases). The CDR3 has 16 amino acids. V shed 0 bases and J shed 5 bases, with 16 bases lying between them. The V gene's germline CDR1 is SGHDN and CDR2 FVKESK. The CDR3 DNA is TGTGCCAGCAGCCAAGACCTTTTAGGGGGGCGGACTGAAGCTTTCTTT. It encodes CASSQDLLGGRTEAFF.

The chain recombines TRBV28 with TRBJ2-3, with D tentatively TRBD2 (5 bases). V dropped 1 base and J dropped 4 bases, with 18 bases sitting between them. Germline loops: CDR1 MDHEN, CDR2 SYDVKM. The length of the CDR3 is 17 residues. CDR3 amino acids: CASSLSANILSADTQYF. For the CDR3, the DNA is TGTGCCAGCAGTTTATCAGCAAATATCCTTAGCGCAGATACGCAGTATTTT.

The rearrangement joins TRBV29-1 to TRBJ2-7, with 8 bases fitting TRBD2. Germline-derived CDR1 and CDR2 are SQVTM and ANQGSEA. With 4 bases clipped from V and 5 bases from J, the junction kept 28 bases outside the gene matches. This CDR3 has 20 residues. In nucleotides, the CDR3 is TGCAGCGTTGTGTCCCCCCGGCAGCGGGCACGCGGGACTAGGAGGGACGAGCAGTACTTC. This gives the protein CSVVSPRQRARGTRRDEQYF.

This clone turned up a few times. The same CDR3 arises from other DNA sequences in this sample as well. CDR3 residues: CASSLAGTDTQYF. As DNA, the CDR3 is TGTGCCAGCAGCTTAGCAGGCACAGATACGCAGTATTTT. The rearrangement uses TRBV11-2 and TRBJ2-3; D is uncertain. V gave up 1 base and J gave up 1 base, with 3 bases separating them. CDR1 and CDR2 (germline): SGHAT, FQNNGV. CDR3 length: 13 residues.

V and J are TRBV9 and TRBJ2-3; 7 bases map to TRBD2. Germline CDR1 reads SGDLS; CDR2 reads YYNGEE. After removal of 4 bases from V and 6 bases from J, the junction contained 5 bases not matched to a gene. The CDR3 extends over 13 amino acids. In DNA form, the CDR3 reads TGTGCCAGCAGCCCTGCGGGAGTGGATACGCAGTATTTT. As protein: CASSPAGVDTQYF.

The chain is built from TRBV14 and TRBJ2-7, with a tentative D call TRBD2 (5 bases). Germline V gene sequence: CDR1 SGHDN, CDR2 FVKESK. V gave up 4 bases and J gave up 5 bases, with 21 bases separating them. CDR3 length: 16 residues. CDR3 sequence reads: CASSPTRPLGLHEQYF. The CDR3 DNA follows: TGTGCCAGCAGCCCTACTAGACCTCTAGGCCTCCACGAGCAGTACTTC.

This sequence joins TRBV15 and TRBJ1-1; D uncertain. This CDR3 is built from 14 residues. Germline CDR1 reads LNHNV; CDR2 reads YYDKDF (reference sequence). The germline V and J ends were trimmed by 6 bases and 2 bases, with 13 bases remaining between them. The CDR3 here is CATSRIGRNTEAFF. DNA for the CDR3: TGTGCCACCAGTCGTATCGGACGCAACACTGAAGCTTTCTTT.

This clone was recorded only once. The gene calls are TRBV9 and TRBJ2-2, with 9 bases matching TRBD2. CDR1 SGDLS and CDR2 YYNGEE come from the germline V gene. V trimming: 0 bases; J trimming: 0 bases; junction bases outside the gene matches: 6. CDR3 length equals 18 residues. The CDR3 region has the DNA TGTGCCAGCAGCGTAGAGCTAGCGGGGTCCGCGAACACCGGGGAGCTGTTTTTT. Protein sequence: CASSVELAGSANTGELFF.

The chain employs TRBV15 and TRBJ1-1; possibly TRBD1 for D (5 bases). Trimming took 0 bases from V and 6 from J, leaving 11 bases between them. Per germline, CDR1 LNHNV and CDR2 YYDKDF (reference sequence). CDR3 length: 14 amino acids. For the CDR3, the DNA is TGTGCCACCAGCAGAGATCCGCGGGGGTCTGAAGCTTTCTTT. The encoded protein is CATSRDPRGSEAFF.

J is TRBJ2-7 and V is TRBV7-2; D may be TRBD1 (6 bases). The germline CDR1 and CDR2 sequences are SGHTA and FQGNSA. The ends were cut back, 5 bases at V and 4 bases at J, with 21 bases in the middle. This CDR3 has 16 residues. The CDR3 region is CASSPRAVAGAYEQYF. CDR3 sequence (DNA): TGTGCCAGCAGCCCACGGGCGGTGGCAGGGGCATACGAGCAGTACTTC.

V is TRBV5-1 and J is TRBJ2-1, with D unclear. This CDR3 comprises 15 residues. Trimming left V 4 bases short and J 8 bases short, with 19 bases between. The germline CDR1 and CDR2 sequences are SGHRS and YFSETQ. The DNA for the CDR3 is TGCGCCAGCAGCATCGGTCCTTTGTATAGGGATGAGCAGTTCTTC. It encodes CASSIGPLYRDEQFF.

The CDR3 sequence is CASSVQGDNQPQHF. The CDR3 bases are TGTGCCAGCAGTGTTCAAGGAGACAATCAGCCCCAGCATTTT. The rearrangement uses TRBV2 and TRBJ1-5, with unresolved D. This CDR3 is built from 14 residues. Germline assignment: CDR1 SNHLY and CDR2 FYNNEI. The ends were cut back, 4 bases at V and 3 bases at J, with 10 bases in the middle.

The chain carries TRBV5-1 and TRBJ1-4; TRBD1 matches 8 bases. V lost 0 bases, J lost 6 bases, and 7 bases stayed unmatched. The CDR3 covers 16 residues. Germline CDR1 reads SGHRS; CDR2 reads YFSETQ. This chain's CDR3 is CASSLGDRRSYEKLFF. CDR3 nucleotide sequence: TGCGCCAGCAGCTTGGGGGACAGGCGATCATATGAAAAACTGTTTTTT.

This clone occurred once. The chain carries TRBV10-3 and TRBJ2-7; unclear D gene. This CDR3 spans 13 amino acids. The V end lost 3 bases, the J end lost 4 bases, and 10 bases lay between the germline ends. Germline V CDR1 and CDR2: ENHRY, SYGVKD. The CDR3 sequence is CAISERLGYEQYF. The CDR3 nucleotides read TGTGCCATCAGTGAACGGCTTGGATACGAGCAGTACTTC.

The chain carries TRBV28 and TRBJ2-7; TRBD1 aligns across 9 bases. Unmatched junction bases numbered 15, after V lost 5 bases and J lost 7 bases. CDR1 and CDR2 from the germline V gene are MDHEN and SYDVKM. The CDR3 has 16 amino acids. Here the CDR3 reads CASSPTSGQGLWEQYF. The CDR3 DNA reads TGTGCCAGCAGTCCCACGTCGGGACAGGGCCTCTGGGAGCAGTACTTC.

The chain carries TRBV5-1 and TRBJ1-4; D unresolved. The CDR3 totals 16 residues. Germline CDR1 SGHRS, CDR2 YFSETQ. V was clipped by 4 bases and J by 0 bases, with 13 bases between them. CDR3 DNA: TGCGCCAGCAGCGTCGTGGCAGGCCCAACTAATGAAAAACTGTTTTTT. As protein: CASSVVAGPTNEKLFF.